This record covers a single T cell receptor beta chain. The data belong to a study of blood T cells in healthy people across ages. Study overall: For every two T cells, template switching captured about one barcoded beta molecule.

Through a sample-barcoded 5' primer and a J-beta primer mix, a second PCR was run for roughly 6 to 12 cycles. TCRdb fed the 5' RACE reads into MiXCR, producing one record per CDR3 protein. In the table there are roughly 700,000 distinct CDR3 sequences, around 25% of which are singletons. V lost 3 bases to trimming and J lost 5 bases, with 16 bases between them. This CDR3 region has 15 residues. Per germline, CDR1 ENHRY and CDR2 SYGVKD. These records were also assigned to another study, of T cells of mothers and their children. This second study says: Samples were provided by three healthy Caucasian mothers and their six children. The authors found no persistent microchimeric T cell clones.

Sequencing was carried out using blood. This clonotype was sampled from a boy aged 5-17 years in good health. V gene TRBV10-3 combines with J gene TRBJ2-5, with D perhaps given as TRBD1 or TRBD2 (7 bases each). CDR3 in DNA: TGTGCCATCAGTGATAGCACAGGGGAGGGGGAGACCCAGTACTTC. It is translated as CAISDSTGEGETQYF.